This T cell receptor (beta chain) is drawn from a study of blood T cell repertoires in COVID-19. Study background: The United States, Italy and Spain were the sources of the acute and convalescent COVID-19 samples.

Germline V gene lookup returns CDR1 SGHNT and CDR2 YYREEE (reference sequence). J lost 4 bases, V lost 6 bases, and 9 bases had no gene match. The CDR3 loop spans 14 amino acids. The data were produced by immunoSEQ multiplex PCR, yet TCRdb's version contains in-frame clones alone and is incomplete. The repertoire includes about 360,000 clones, about 86% of them detected once, and under 8.5% sits in the top ten. The chain combines TRBV5-4 with TRBJ1-1, with TRBD1 matching over 7 bases. The sequence was obtained from a woman aged 55-69 years with COVID-19, enrolled during active disease. The sample taken for sequencing was peripheral blood. CDR3 nucleotides: TGTGCCAGCAACCGTAAGGGGGCCGGCACTGAAGCTTTCTTT. Translating gives CASNRKGAGTEAFF.